One T cell receptor (beta chain) is described in this entry. The source of the sample is a study of tumor-infiltrating lymphocytes in localized non-small cell lung cancer. The overall study: Resected tumor was paired with non-adjacent uninvolved lung from the same patient.

The repertoire was sequenced with immunoSEQ multiplex PCR; TCRdb's copy has only in-frame clones and lacks some. In the table there are under 6,000 clones, 90% to 97% of which are singletons. The germline gives CDR1 LGHNT, CDR2 FRNRAP. Trimming stripped 4 bases from V and 0 bases from J, with 9 bases between. The CDR3 runs to 15 residues. This sequence originates from a human donor with non-small cell lung cancer. V and J are TRBV12-5 and TRBJ2-2; D might be TRBD1 (5 bases). Sequenced input: uninvolved lung tissue not adjacent to the tumor. The DNA for the CDR3 is TGTGCTAGTGGTTGGAGACAGCCGAACACCGGGGAGCTGTTTTTT. Translation gives CASGWRQPNTGELFF.